This T cell receptor beta chain was identified during a study of blood T cell repertoires in COVID-19. Looking at the study overall: Donors in the United States, Italy and Spain gave samples during acute or convalescent COVID-19.

This clone was seen only a few times. Per the original methods: For nucleated cells, counts were estimated from reference gene primer amplification. TCRdb keeps only in-frame clones here, not all; method: immunoSEQ multiplex PCR. Clone size and V and J calls were adopted from that table, with D and trimming inferred from the DNA. In the table there are around 170,000 clones, approximately 90% of which are singletons. There are 14 residues in the CDR3. The V segment lost 5 bases and the J segment 6 bases; nucleotides outside the gene matches: 7. Per germline, CDR1 SEHNR and CDR2 FQNEAQ (reference sequence).

The chain links TRBV7-9 to TRBJ1-2; 9 bases are a match to TRBD1. The sample was peripheral blood. The sequence was obtained from a man aged 50 to 59 with acute or convalescent COVID-19. The chain's CDR3 is CASSIHGTGNGYTF. The CDR3 DNA is TGTGCCAGCAGCATACACGGGACAGGGAATGGCTACACCTTC.